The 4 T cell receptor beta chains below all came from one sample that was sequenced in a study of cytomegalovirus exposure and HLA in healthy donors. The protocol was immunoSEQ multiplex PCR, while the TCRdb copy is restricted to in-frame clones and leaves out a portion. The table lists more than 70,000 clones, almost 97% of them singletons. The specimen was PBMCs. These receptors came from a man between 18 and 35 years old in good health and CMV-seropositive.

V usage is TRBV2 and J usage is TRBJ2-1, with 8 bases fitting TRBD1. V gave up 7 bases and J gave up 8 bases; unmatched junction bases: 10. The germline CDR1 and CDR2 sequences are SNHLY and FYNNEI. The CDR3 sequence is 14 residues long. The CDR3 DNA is TGTGCCAGCAATAACCGGGACAGGACGGATGAGCAGTTCTTC. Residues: CASNNRDRTDEQFF. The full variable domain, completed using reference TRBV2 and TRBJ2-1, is EPEVTQTPSHQVTQMGQEVILRCVPISNHLYFYWYRQILGQKVEFLVSFYNNEISEKSEIFDDQFSVERPDGSNFTLKIRSTKLEDSAMYFCASNNRDRTDEQFFGPGTRLTVL.

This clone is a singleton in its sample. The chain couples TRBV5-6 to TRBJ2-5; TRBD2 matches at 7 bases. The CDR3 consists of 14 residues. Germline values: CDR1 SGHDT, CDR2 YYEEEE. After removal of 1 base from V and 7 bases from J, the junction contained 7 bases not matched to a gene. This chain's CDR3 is CASSLWGGLATQYF. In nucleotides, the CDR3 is TGTGCCAGCAGCTTGTGGGGAGGGCTGGCGACCCAGTACTTC.

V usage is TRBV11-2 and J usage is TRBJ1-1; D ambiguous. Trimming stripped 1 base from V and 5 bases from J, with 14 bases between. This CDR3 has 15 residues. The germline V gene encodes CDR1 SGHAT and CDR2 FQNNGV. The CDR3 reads CASSLVVREITEAFF. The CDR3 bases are TGTGCCAGCAGCTTAGTAGTTAGGGAGATAACTGAAGCTTTCTTT.

CDR3 sequence (DNA): TGTGCCAGCAGTTACGCTGACAGGGCCAGCTACACCTTC. This gives the protein CASSYADRASYTF. This chain joins TRBV6-5 and TRBJ1-2, with TRBD1 identical over 7 bases. V shed 2 bases and J 9 bases; nucleotides not matched to a gene: 6. The CDR3 consists of 13 residues. The germline gives CDR1 MNHEY, CDR2 SVGAGI.